Below are 5 T cell receptor beta chains sequenced from a single sample in a study of blood T cells in healthy people across ages. It was with a sample-barcoded 5' primer and a J-beta primer mix that a second PCR of roughly 7 to 12 cycles was run. TCRdb re-derived calls from the 5' RACE reads in MiXCR, one entry per CDR3 protein. The sample holds 700,000 to 850,000 distinct CDR3 sequences, about 48% seen once. The sample taken for sequencing was blood. The receptors here all came from a man older than 75 in good health.

The V and J genes are TRBV2 and TRBJ2-7; D perhaps matches TRBD1 (5 bases). CDR3 size: 15 residues. Germline loops: CDR1 SNHLY, CDR2 FYNNEI. The V and J ends lost 2 bases and 5 bases respectively, with 16 bases between them. The CDR3, as DNA: TGTGCCAGCAGTGAACACAGGAGACCAGAAAACGAGCAGTACTTC. It specifies CASSEHRRPENEQYF.

J is TRBJ2-3 and V is TRBV10-1; D is uncertain. The germline V gene encodes CDR1 WNHNN and CDR2 SYGVQD (reference sequence). This CDR3 comprises 14 residues. Deletions cut 2 bases from V and 14 bases from J, with 20 bases between. The CDR3 loop is CASSEPVRFLYAYF. CDR3 nucleotides: TGCGCCAGCAGTGAGCCCGTAAGGTTCCTATACGCGTATTTT.

The V gene is TRBV12-3 or TRBV12-4, the J gene TRBJ2-1; 7 nucleotides line up with TRBD1. The DNA end lines up better with TRBJ2-7; the J call may be wrong. This CDR3 is built from 15 residues. The chain's CDR3 is CAGISRDSSYNEQYF. DNA for the CDR3: TGTGCCGGCATCTCTAGGGACAGCTCCTACAATGAGCAGTACTTC.

This clonotype was detected only a few times. This rearrangement joins TRBV14 to TRBJ2-3; no reliable D call. The CDR3 loop spans 16 amino acids. CDR1 is SGHDN, CDR2 FVKESK, per germline. V lost 1 base, J lost 4 bases, and 15 bases lay in between. The CDR3 nucleotides are TGTGCCAGCAGCCAAGTTCTCCGTTCTTACGCAGATACGCAGTATTTT. Translating gives CASSQVLRSYADTQYF.

In its sample, this clonotype was seen many times. The V and J genes are TRBV7-2 and TRBJ2-6, with 7 bases matching TRBD2. The germline V gene has CDR1 SGHTA and CDR2 FQGNSA. The V and J ends lost 5 bases and 1 base, in that order; junction bases with no gene match: 2. The CDR3 contains 15 residues. The CDR3 bases are TGTGCCAGCAGCCCCGGGGGGTCTGGGGCCAACGTCCTGACTTTC. The encoded protein is CASSPGGSGANVLTF.